This entry describes one TCR beta chain. Profiling relied on immunoSEQ multiplex PCR, and the TCRdb table lists in-frame clones only, not all of them. The table has about 350,000 clones, less than 90% seen once. The sample comes from a study of blood T cell repertoires in COVID-19. Turning to the study itself: Sources were T cells, B-cell-depleted T cells, or PBMCs; the material itself was cDNA or gDNA.

Across over 20 US areas, participants ranged in age from roughly 18 to 95 years. This TCR came from a woman between 25 and 40 years old who had recovered from COVID-19. Sample: PBMCs or T cells enriched from blood (not recorded which).

CDR3 sequence: CASSVLGGAQETQYF. The DNA of the CDR3 is TGTGCCAGCAGTGTGCTCGGGGGGGCCCAAGAGACCCAGTACTTC. The chain joins TRBV6-2 or TRBV6-3 to TRBJ2-5; 8 bases align to TRBD2. The CDR3 runs 15 residues. V was clipped by 5 bases and J by 1 base; unmatched bases: 6. The germline CDR1 and CDR2 sequences are MNHEY and SVGEGT.